This TCR beta chain is from a study of identical twins. The study's findings and limits: It was out-of-frame TCR alpha sharing in monozygotic twins that models underestimated. A lower insertion count was a feature of abundant cord blood beta clonotypes, with no such feature in memory repertoires.

Worth noting for this clonotype: What it binds is unknown. A much larger clone lies a single base off, so this may be a read error.

cDNA molecules carried unique molecular identifiers, and template switching added a universal primer site. Using its own MiXCR run on the 5' RACE reads, TCRdb lists one record per CDR3 protein. The sample holds 1.5 million to 2 million distinct CDR3 sequences; about 32% are singletons and the top ten take around 0.3%. Among all donors, each was a healthy Caucasian. Material for sequencing was cord blood. The sequence was collected from a newborn girl in good health.

DNA of the CDR3: TGTGCCAGCGGTATCACTAGGAACCAAGAGACCCAGTACTTC. Protein sequence: CASGITRNQETQYF. The chain has TRBV12-3 or TRBV12-4 and TRBJ2-7, with D possibly TRBD2 on 5 matching bases. Judging by the DNA end, TRBJ2-5 fits better; the J call may be wrong. The CDR3 runs 14 residues.